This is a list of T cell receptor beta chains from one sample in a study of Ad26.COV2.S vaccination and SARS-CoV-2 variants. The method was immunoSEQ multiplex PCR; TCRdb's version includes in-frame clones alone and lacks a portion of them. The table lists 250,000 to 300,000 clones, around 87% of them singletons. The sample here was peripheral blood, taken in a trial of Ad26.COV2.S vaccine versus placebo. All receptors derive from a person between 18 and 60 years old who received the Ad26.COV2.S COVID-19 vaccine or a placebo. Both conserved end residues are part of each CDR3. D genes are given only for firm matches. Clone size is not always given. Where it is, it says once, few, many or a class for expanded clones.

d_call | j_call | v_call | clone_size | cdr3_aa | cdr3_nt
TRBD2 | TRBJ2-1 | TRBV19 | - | CASSARPGTSGRYNEQFF | TGTGCCAGTAGTGCCCGTCCCGGGACTAGCGGGAGATACAATGAGCAGTTCTTC
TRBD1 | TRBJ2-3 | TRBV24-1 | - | CATSPTPGQGYTDTQYF | TGTGCCACCAGTCCTACTCCGGGACAGGGTTATACAGATACGCAGTATTTT
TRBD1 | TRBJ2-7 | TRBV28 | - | CASSPQGAGEQYF | TGTGCCAGCAGCCCACAGGGGGCGGGAGAGCAGTACTTC
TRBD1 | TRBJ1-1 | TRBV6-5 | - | CASRTTGASNTEAFF | TGTGCCAGCAGGACCACAGGGGCTTCGAACACTGAAGCTTTCTTT
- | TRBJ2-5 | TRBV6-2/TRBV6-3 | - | CASSSPRARFQETQYF | TGTGCCAGCAGCTCGCCGCGGGCCCGCTTCCAAGAGACCCAGTACTTC
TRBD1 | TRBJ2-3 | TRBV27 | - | CASSLESRQGFRTDTQYF | TGTGCCAGCAGCCTTGAGTCACGACAGGGGTTTCGCACAGATACGCAGTATTTT
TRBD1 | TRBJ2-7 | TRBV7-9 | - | CASSLLRDRGFGEQYF | TGTGCCAGCAGCCTACTAAGGGACAGGGGATTCGGCGAGCAGTACTTC
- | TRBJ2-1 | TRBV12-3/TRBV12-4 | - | CASSLRRGYEQFF | TGTGCCAGCAGTTTAAGGCGAGGTTATGAGCAGTTCTTC
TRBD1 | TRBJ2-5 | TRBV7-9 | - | CASSLAPGTGGRETQYF | TGTGCCAGCAGCTTGGCTCCCGGGACAGGGGGACGAGAGACCCAGTACTTC
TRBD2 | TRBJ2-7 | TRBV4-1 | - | CASSQEGRGGLSEQYF | TGCGCCAGCAGCCAAGAGGGGCGGGGGGGCCTGAGCGAGCAGTACTTC
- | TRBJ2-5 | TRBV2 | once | CASRAGVRETQYF | TGTGCCAGCAGGGCAGGGGTCCGAGAGACCCAGTACTTC
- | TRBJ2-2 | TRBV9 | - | CASSNGQTIGELFF | TGTGCCAGCAGCAACGGACAGACGATAGGGGAGCTGTTTTTT
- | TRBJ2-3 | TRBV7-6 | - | CASSPATILADTQYF | TGTGCCAGCAGCCCTGCGACAATACTTGCGGATACGCAGTATTTT
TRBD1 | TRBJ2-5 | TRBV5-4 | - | CASSPKTGGLQETQYF | TGTGCCAGCAGCCCAAAGACAGGGGGTTTACAAGAGACCCAGTACTTC
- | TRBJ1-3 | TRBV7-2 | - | CASSLGSSGNTIYF | TGTGCCAGCAGCTTGGGGAGCTCTGGAAACACCATATATTTT
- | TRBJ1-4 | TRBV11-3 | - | CASSLGEKLFF | TGTGCCAGCAGCTTAGGAGAAAAACTGTTTTTT
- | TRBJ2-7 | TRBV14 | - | CASSLDHGPPGDYEQYF | TGTGCCAGCAGCCTTGACCATGGGCCTCCCGGGGACTACGAGCAGTACTTC
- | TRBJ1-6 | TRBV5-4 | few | CASSPREGSPLHF | TGTGCCAGCAGCCCCAGGGAGGGTTCACCCCTCCACTTT
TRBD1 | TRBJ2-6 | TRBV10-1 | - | CASSIGGPNSCSGANVLTF | TGCGCCAGCAGTATAGGGGGCCCAAACTCATGCTCTGGGGCCAACGTCCTGACTTTC
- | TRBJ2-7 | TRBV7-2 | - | CASSFQGRANEQYF | TGTGCCAGCAGCTTTCAGGGGAGGGCTAACGAGCAGTACTTC
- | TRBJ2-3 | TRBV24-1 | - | CATSGDKADTQYF | TGTGCCACCAGTGGTGACAAGGCAGATACGCAGTATTTT
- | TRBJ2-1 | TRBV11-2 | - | CASSLAVYNEQFF | TGTGCCAGCAGCTTAGCGGTATACAATGAGCAGTTCTTC
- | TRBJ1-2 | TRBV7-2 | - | CASSSGHNNYGYTF | TGTGCCAGCAGTTCCGGACACAACAACTATGGCTACACCTTC
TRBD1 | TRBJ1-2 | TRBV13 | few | CASSSIGTANYGYTF | TGTGCCAGCAGCTCCATCGGGACAGCTAACTATGGCTACACCTTC
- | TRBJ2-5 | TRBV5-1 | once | CASSPGIQETQYF | TGCGCCAGCAGCCCCGGCATTCAAGAGACCCAGTACTTC
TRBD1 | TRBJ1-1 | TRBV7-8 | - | CASSPRRDRDNTEAFF | TGTGCCAGCAGCCCCCGCCGGGACAGAGATAACACTGAAGCTTTCTTT
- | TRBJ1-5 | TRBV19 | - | CASSIIRDQPQHF | TGTGCCAGTAGTATTATTAGGGACCAGCCCCAGCATTTT
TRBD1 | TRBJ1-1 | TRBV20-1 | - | CSAFPGGLAFF | TGCAGTGCTTTTCCAGGGGGCTTGGCTTTCTTT
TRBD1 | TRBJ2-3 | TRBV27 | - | CASSLGQGMSTDTQYF | TGTGCCAGCAGTTTAGGACAGGGAATGAGCACAGATACGCAGTATTTT
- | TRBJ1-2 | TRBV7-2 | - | CASSQRIPPSGYTF | TGTGCCAGCAGCCAACGGATCCCCCCTAGTGGCTACACCTTC
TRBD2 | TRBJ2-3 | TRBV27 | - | CASSPWKTSGIHTDTQYF | TGTGCCAGCAGTCCTTGGAAGACTAGCGGGATTCACACAGATACGCAGTATTTT
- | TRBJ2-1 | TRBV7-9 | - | CASSFGRDPYNEQFF | TGTGCCAGCAGCTTTGGGAGAGACCCCTACAATGAGCAGTTCTTC
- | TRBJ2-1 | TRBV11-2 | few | CASSLGQILTEQFF | TGTGCCAGCAGCTTGGGACAAATCCTTACTGAGCAGTTCTTC
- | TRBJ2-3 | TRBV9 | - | CASSVAPGRTDTQYF | TGTGCCAGCAGCGTAGCCCCGGGGAGGACAGATACGCAGTATTTT
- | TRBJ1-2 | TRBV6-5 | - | CASSYSVTGNYGYTF | TGTGCCAGCAGTTACTCGGTTACAGGGAACTATGGCTACACCTTC
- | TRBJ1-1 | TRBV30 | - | CAWAPGWLNTEAFF | TGTGCCTGGGCCCCAGGGTGGTTGAACACTGAAGCTTTCTTT
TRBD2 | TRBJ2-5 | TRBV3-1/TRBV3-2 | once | CASSQGSGREGETQYF | TGTGCCAGCAGCCAAGGATCAGGCCGGGAGGGAGAGACCCAGTACTTC
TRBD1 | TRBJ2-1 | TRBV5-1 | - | CASSSMGTGGSYNEQFF | TGCGCCAGCAGCTCCATGGGGACAGGGGGAAGTTACAATGAGCAGTTCTTC
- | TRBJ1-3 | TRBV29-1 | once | CSVDRRNTIYF | TGCAGCGTTGACCGCCGAAACACCATATATTTT
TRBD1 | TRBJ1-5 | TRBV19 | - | CASSDRGTYSNQPQHF | TGTGCCAGTAGCGACAGGGGGACCTATAGCAATCAGCCCCAGCATTTT
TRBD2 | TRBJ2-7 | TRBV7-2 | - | CASSLSGGSSYEQYF | TGTGCCAGCAGCCTTAGCGGGGGGAGCTCCTACGAGCAGTACTTC
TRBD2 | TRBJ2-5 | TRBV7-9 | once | CASSTKRGPETQYF | TGTGCCAGCAGCACCAAGCGGGGGCCCGAGACCCAGTACTTC
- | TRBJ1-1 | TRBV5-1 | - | CASSTGSGTEAFF | TGCGCCAGCAGCACCGGATCTGGGACTGAAGCTTTCTTT
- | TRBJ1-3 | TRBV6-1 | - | CASSEGYPGNTIYF | TGTGCCAGCAGTGAAGGGTACCCTGGAAACACCATATATTTT
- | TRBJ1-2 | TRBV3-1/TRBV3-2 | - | CASSHSTGTFYGYTF | TGTGCCAGCAGCCACTCAACCGGGACATTCTATGGCTACACCTTC
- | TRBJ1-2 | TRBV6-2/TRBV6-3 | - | CASSHSQGYYGYTF | TGTGCCAGCAGCCACTCTCAGGGGTACTATGGCTACACCTTC